The clone carrying this T cell receptor (beta chain) was seen only a few times. This record belongs to a study of T cells after yellow fever vaccination. For the study at large: Each low-cell-number fraction was prepared by means of SMART-Seq v4 Ultra Low Input. General study points: There were almost no vaccine-responding clonotypes detectable in the sorted memory subsets on day 0. Post-booster repertoires contained most primary-vaccination clones again (roughly 96% CD4, about 90% CD8).

J was trimmed by 5 bases and V by 1 base; bases with no gene match: 3. The CDR3 length is 15 residues. The V gene's germline CDR1 is SGHRS and CDR2 YFSETQ. In making TCR cDNA, 5'RACE template switching added a universal primer site and UMIs to it. TCRdb recomputed calls from the 5' RACE reads with MiXCR, one row per CDR3 protein. The sample lists more than 25,000 distinct CDR3 sequences, 4% to 5% occurring once. The sequence was collected from a young man who received the YFV17D yellow fever vaccine. V is TRBV5-1 and J is TRBJ1-6, with TRBD1 identical over 7 bases. The sequencing used PBMCs, either bulk or a sorted T-cell subset (CD4+, CD8+, memory, or dextramer-sorted; not recorded which), collected on the day of the yellow fever booster vaccination. CDR3 nucleotides: TGCGCCAGCAGCTTGTCAGGGGGGGATAATTCACCCCTCCACTTT. This gives the protein CASSLSGGDNSPLHF.